The source of this TCR beta chain is a study of blood T cells in healthy people across ages. Study-wide results and limits: The recorded TCR beta diversity per million T cells decreased in a roughly linear manner with age.

A second about 7 to 11 cycle PCR used barcoded and J-beta primers. TCRdb recomputed calls from the 5' RACE reads with MiXCR, one row per CDR3 protein. Here the sample spans about 900,000 distinct CDR3 sequences, around 62% being singletons. There are a few counts of this clonotype. Its specificity is not known. The ends were cut back, 2 bases at V and 7 bases at J, with 9 bases in the middle. This CDR3 comprises 12 residues. From germline, CDR1 is SQVTM and CDR2 ANQGSEA. This clonotype was sampled from a man aged 25 to 40 in good health. The chain employs TRBV29-1 and TRBJ2-1; no firm D call. Sample: blood. The CDR3 is CSVEISGNEQFF. For the CDR3, the DNA is TGCAGCGTTGAAATAAGTGGTAATGAGCAGTTCTTC.